This TCR beta chain is drawn from a study of blood T cell repertoires in COVID-19 (dated by TCRdb to the early 2020s). Context from the whole study: Samples covering the acute and convalescent phases of COVID-19 were provided by collaborators in the United States, Italy and Spain. The prospective study material was composed of cDNA or gDNA derived from T cells, B-cell-depleted T cells, or PBMCs. Deeply sampled blood TCRbeta repertoires from subjects exposed to, actively infected with, or recovered from COVID-19 were included in the dataset. The repertoires were released in a freely available public database meant as a resource for research on the immune response to SARS-CoV-2. The samples were drawn from two sources: the first 160 participants of the ongoing ImmuneRACE study, and 1,200 or so subjects contributed by 6 global collaborators. Nearly every sample came with metadata listing a de-identified subject ID, COVID-19 status, age in years and sex. Where available, HLA class I and class II types were obtained from metadata supplied by the sample provider rather than from assay-based typing.

Trimming at the junction amounts to 2 bases on V and 8 bases on J, and the germline ends lie 7 bases apart. Including the terminal cysteine and phenylalanine, the CDR3 comprises 13 residues. The CDR3 DNA has 39 bases and is translated from base 1. Per the germline V gene (reference sequence), SEHNR is the CDR1 and FQNEAQ is the CDR2. One collaborating source in Seattle enrolled patients during active infection and followed them longitudinally through the course of disease. Collaborating institutions collected whole blood in K2EDTA tubes following their own protocols. For TCRbeta analysis, collaborators shipped samples as frozen whole blood, isolated PBMCs, or DNA extracted from either of those sample types. The immunoSEQ Assay, a bias-controlled multiplex PCR, was used to amplify TCRbeta CDR3 regions from genomic DNA. From the authors' description of their analysis: Nucleated cell counts per sample were estimated from amplification of reference gene primers within the assay. To quantify the absolute abundance of each unique TCRbeta CDR3 rearrangement, sequence reads were collapsed and filtered. For each sample, productive Simpson clonality was calculated as the square root of Simpson's diversity index across productive rearrangements. Here the immuneACCESS table is served through TCRdb, limited to in-frame sequences with V and J called. Missing clones are a known gap in these copies; in checked studies unresolved V genes cover under half, and the rest lacks a known reason. That table supplies the V and J calls and clone size; D and trimming were determined from the DNA. The sample records hundreds of thousands of clones, around 87% of which are singletons. The top ten constitute around 0.97% of the sample.

What the authors observed across the whole study: Clinical and demographic metadata were provided uncurated, with the amount varying by source and participant.

In this sample, this clone turned up once. Its cognate antigen has yet to be identified. The sample holds no much larger clone one base away, and base qualities are not on file. Input material: peripheral blood. The rearrangement joined TRBV7-9 to TRBJ1-6; 5 matching bases give a weak D call of TRBD1. This receptor was taken from a woman between 40 and 55 years old with COVID-19, enrolled during active disease. The DNA reads TGTGCCAGCAGCTTAATCAGGGATTCACCCCTCCACTTT. Its protein is CASSLIRDSPLHF.